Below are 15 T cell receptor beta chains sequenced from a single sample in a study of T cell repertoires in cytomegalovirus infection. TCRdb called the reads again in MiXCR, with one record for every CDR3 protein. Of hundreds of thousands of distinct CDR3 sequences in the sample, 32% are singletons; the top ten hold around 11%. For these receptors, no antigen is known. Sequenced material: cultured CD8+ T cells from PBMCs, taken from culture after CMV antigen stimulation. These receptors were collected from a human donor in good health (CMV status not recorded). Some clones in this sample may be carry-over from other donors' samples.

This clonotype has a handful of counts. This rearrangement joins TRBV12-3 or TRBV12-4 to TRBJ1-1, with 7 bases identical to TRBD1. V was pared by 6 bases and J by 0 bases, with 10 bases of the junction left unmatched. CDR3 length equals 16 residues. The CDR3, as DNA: TGTGCCAGCAGCCCTTATTTGGGGACAGTGAACACTGAAGCTTTCTTT. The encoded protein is CASSPYLGTVNTEAFF.

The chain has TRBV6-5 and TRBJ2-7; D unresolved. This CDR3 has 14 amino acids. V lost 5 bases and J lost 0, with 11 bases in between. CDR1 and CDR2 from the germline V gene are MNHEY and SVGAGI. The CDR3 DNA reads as TGTGCCAGCAGTAAGGGAAGGAGCTCCTACGAGCAGTACGTC. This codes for CASSKGRSSYEQYV.

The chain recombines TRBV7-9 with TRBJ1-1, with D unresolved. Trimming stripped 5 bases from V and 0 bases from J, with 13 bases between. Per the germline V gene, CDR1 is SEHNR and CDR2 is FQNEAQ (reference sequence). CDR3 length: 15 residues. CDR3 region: CASSGRPGLNTEAFF. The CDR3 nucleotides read TGTGCCAGCAGCGGACGACCGGGGTTGAACACTGAAGCTTTCTTT.

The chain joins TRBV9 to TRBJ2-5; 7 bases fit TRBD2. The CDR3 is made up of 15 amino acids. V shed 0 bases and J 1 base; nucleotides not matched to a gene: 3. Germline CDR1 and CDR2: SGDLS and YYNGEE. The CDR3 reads CASSVAGGRQETQYF. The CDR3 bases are TGTGCCAGCAGCGTAGCGGGGGGACGCCAAGAGACCCAGTACTTC.

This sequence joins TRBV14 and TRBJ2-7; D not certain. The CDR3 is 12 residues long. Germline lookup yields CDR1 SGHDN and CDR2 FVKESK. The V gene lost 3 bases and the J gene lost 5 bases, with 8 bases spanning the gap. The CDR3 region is CASSHPGNEQYF. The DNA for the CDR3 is TGTGCCAGCAGCCACCCCGGCAACGAGCAGTACTTC.

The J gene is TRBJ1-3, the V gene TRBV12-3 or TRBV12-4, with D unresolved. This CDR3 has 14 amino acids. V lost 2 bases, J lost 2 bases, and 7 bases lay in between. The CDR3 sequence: CASSLRRAGNTIYF. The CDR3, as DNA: TGTGCCAGCAGTTTAAGGCGGGCTGGAAACACCATATATTTT.

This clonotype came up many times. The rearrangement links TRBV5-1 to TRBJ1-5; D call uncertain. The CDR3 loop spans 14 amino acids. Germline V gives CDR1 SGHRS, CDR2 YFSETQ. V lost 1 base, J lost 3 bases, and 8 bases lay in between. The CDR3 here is CASSLPGFNQPQHF. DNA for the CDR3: TGCGCCAGCAGCTTGCCGGGCTTCAATCAGCCCCAGCATTTT.

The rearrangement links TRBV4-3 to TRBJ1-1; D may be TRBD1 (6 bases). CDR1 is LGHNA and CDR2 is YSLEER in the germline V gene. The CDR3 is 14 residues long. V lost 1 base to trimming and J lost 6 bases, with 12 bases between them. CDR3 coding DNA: TGCGCCAGCAGCCAAGTTGAGGACAGCGCTGAAGCTTTCTTT. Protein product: CASSQVEDSAEAFF.

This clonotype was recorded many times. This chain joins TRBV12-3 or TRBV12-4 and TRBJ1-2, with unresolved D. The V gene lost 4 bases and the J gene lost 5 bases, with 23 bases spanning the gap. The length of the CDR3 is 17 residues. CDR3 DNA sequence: TGTGCCAGCAGTTCAGGCGCGAGGTCCGAGTCCGAATATGGCTACACCTTC. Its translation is CASSSGARSESEYGYTF.

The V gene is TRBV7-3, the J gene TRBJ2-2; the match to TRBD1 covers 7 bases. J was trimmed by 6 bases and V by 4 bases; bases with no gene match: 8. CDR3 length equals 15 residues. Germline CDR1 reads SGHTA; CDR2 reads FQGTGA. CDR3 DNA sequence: TGTGCCAGCAGCTCCAGGAGACAGGGCCCCGGGGAGCTGTTTTTT. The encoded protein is CASSSRRQGPGELFF.

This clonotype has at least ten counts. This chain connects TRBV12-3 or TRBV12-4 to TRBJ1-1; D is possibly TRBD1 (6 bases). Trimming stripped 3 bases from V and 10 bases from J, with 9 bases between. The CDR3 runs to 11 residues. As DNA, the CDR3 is TGTGCCAGCAGTTTCCGGGGGCTAGCTTTCTTT. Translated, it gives CASSFRGLAFF.

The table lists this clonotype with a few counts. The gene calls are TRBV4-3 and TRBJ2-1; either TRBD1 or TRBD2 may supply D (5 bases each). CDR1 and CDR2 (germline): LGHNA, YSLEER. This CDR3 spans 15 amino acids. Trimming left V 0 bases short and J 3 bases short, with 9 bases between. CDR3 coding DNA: TGCGCCAGCAGCCAAGACGGGGCTTTCTACAATGAGCAGTTCTTC. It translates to CASSQDGAFYNEQFF.

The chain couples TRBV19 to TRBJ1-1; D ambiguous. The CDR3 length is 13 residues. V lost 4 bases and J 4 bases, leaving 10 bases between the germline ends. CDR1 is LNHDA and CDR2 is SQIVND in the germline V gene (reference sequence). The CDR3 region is CASSTGRITEAFF. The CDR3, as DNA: TGTGCCAGTAGTACCGGGAGAATCACTGAAGCTTTCTTT. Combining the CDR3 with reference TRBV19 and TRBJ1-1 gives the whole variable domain DGGITQSPKYLFRKEGQNVTLSCEQNLNHDAMYWYRQDPGQGLRLIYYSQIVNDFQKGDIAEGYSVSREKKESFPLTVTSAQKNPTAFYLCASSTGRITEAFFGQGTRLTVV.

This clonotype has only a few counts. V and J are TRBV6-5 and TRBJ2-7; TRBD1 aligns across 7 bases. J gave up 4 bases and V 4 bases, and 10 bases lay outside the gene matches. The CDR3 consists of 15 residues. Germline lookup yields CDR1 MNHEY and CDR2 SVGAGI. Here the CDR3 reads CASSSPNRGPYEQYF. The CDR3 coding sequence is TGTGCCAGCAGTTCCCCCAACAGGGGACCTTACGAGCAGTACTTC.

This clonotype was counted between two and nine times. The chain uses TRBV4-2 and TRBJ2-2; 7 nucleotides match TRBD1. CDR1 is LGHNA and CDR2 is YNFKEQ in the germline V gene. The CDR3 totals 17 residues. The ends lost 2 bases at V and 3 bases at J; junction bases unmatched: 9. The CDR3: CASSQPGQLDDTGELFF. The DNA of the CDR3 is TGTGCCAGCAGCCAACCGGGACAGCTGGACGACACCGGGGAGCTGTTTTTT.